The 30 T cell receptor beta chains in this list originate from one sample, sequenced in a study of CD8 T cells in ankylosing spondylitis (dated by TCRdb to about 2017). Library generation was performed with 5' RACE. These reads were obtained on an Illumina HiSeq 2500. TCRdb reprocessed the public reads (quality trimming at Q25 with fastp, clone calling with MiXCR) and kept in-frame beta chains. When rows share a CDR3 protein, they turn into one entry using the most common DNA and genes. For this sample the table gives 200,000 or so distinct CDR3 sequences, of which 10% to 15% were detected only once. The leading ten clones occupy roughly 11% of the sample. The material sequenced was blood, either unsorted or a sorted T cell fraction (not recorded which). These receptors all stem from a female donor with ankylosing spondylitis or in good health (not recorded which).

The sample holds many counts of this clonotype. The chain recombines TRBV11-2 with TRBJ2-4; D unresolved. The CDR3 is made up of 14 amino acids. Germline loops: CDR1 SGHAT, CDR2 FQNNGV. Trimming shortened V by 1 base and J by 0 bases, and 4 bases separated the two germline ends. The CDR3 is CASSLGVAKNIQYF. CDR3 nucleotides: TGTGCCAGCAGCTTAGGTGTAGCCAAAAACATTCAGTACTTC.

The chain combines TRBV7-9 with TRBJ2-5; 7 nucleotides agree with TRBD2. CDR1 and CDR2 from the germline V gene are SEHNR and FQNEAQ (reference sequence). Losses at the gene ends were 4 bases for V and 4 bases for J; bases not matched to a gene: 9. This CDR3 spans 15 amino acids. The CDR3 region has the DNA TGTGCCAGCAGCTCTACCACAGCGGGACCAGAGACCCAGTACTTC. This codes for CASSSTTAGPETQYF.

The chain has TRBV7-9 and TRBJ2-3; no reliable D call. The CDR3 sequence is 14 residues long. The V end lost 5 bases, the J end lost 6 bases, and 15 bases lay between the germline ends. Germline V gene lookup returns CDR1 SEHNR and CDR2 FQNEAQ (reference sequence). CDR3 nucleotides: TGTGCCAGCAGCCTCCAGCTAGACGGTGATACGCAGTATTTT. Residues: CASSLQLDGDTQYF.

In this sample, this clonotype turned up a few times. The gene calls are TRBV18 and TRBJ1-1; 7 bases are a match to TRBD1. The CDR3 loop spans 15 amino acids. CDR1 KGHSH and CDR2 LQKENI come from the germline V gene. The trim removed 3 bases at V and 5 bases at J, leaving 9 bases unmatched. The CDR3 nucleotides read TGTGCCAGCTCACCGGACTGGACAGGTCGAACTGAAGCTTTCTTT. Amino acid sequence: CASSPDWTGRTEAFF.

This clonotype was seen ten or more times. The chain uses TRBV29-1 and TRBJ1-1, with no clear D. CDR3 size: 14 residues. Germline V gives CDR1 SQVTM, CDR2 ANQGSEA. V lost 2 bases to trimming and J lost 2 bases, with 12 bases between them. CDR3 in amino acids: CSVEWLQANTEAFF. For the CDR3, the DNA is TGCAGCGTTGAATGGCTCCAGGCAAACACTGAAGCTTTCTTT. Using reference TRBV29-1 and TRBJ1-1 for the parts outside the CDR3, the full variable domain is SAVISQKPSRDICQRGTSLTIQCQVDSQVTMMFWYRQQPGQSLTLIATANQGSEATYESGFVIDKFPISRPNLTFSTLTVSNMSPEDSSIYLCSVEWLQANTEAFFGQGTRLTVV.

This clonotype was detected ten times or more. CDR3 nucleotide sequence: TGCAGTGCTCCGATCCCTAGCGCCTCAGATACGCAGTATTTT. Its translation: CSAPIPSASDTQYF. This chain joins TRBV20-1 and TRBJ2-3; TRBD2 might be the D (6 bases). CDR3 size: 14 residues. Trimming left V 5 bases short and J 4 bases short, with 16 bases between. Germline CDR1 and CDR2: DFQATT and SNEGSKA (reference sequence).

This clonotype was detected many times. V usage is TRBV29-1 and J usage is TRBJ1-1; TRBD1 matches 9 bases. Trimming at V came to 6 bases and at J to 5 bases, leaving 4 bases not matched to a gene. Germline V gene sequence: CDR1 SQVTM, CDR2 ANQGSEA. This CDR3 region has 12 residues. The CDR3 nucleotides read TGCAGCGTAAGGACAGGGGAGACTGAAGCTTTCTTT. Encoded protein: CSVRTGETEAFF.

V is TRBV18 and J is TRBJ1-1, with 7 bases fitting TRBD1. Germline trimming cut 3 bases from V and 0 bases from J; bases unmatched to any gene: 4. Per germline, CDR1 KGHSH and CDR2 LQKENI. This CDR3 is 15 amino acids long. Here the CDR3 reads CASSPRTGVNTEAFF. As DNA, the CDR3 is TGTGCCAGCTCACCTCGGACAGGAGTGAACACTGAAGCTTTCTTT.

Many counts were recorded for this clonotype. The chain recombines TRBV6-2 or TRBV6-3 with TRBJ2-5; 9 bases fit TRBD2. The CDR3 has 15 residues. The germline CDR1 and CDR2 sequences are MNHEY and SVGEGT. V was clipped by 8 bases and J by 7 bases; unmatched bases: 14. CDR3 bases: TGTGCCAGCCTAGGACTAGCGACGAACACTCGGACCCAGTACTTC. Protein sequence: CASLGLATNTRTQYF.

With regard to this clonotype: A much larger clone lies a single base off, so this may be a read error. The rearrangement uses TRBV14 and TRBJ2-7; no firm D call. Germline CDR1 reads SGHDN; CDR2 reads FVKESK. This CDR3 has 14 amino acids. The CDR3 loop is CASNQNEYSLEQYF. CDR3 sequence (DNA): TGTGCCAGCAACCAAAACGAATACTCTTTGGAGCAGTACTTC.

At least ten counts were recorded for this clonotype. The rearrangement links TRBV7-9 to TRBJ2-5; 8 nucleotides agree with TRBD2. With 5 bases clipped from V and 2 bases from J, the junction kept 13 bases outside the gene matches. The CDR3 spans 17 residues. The V gene's germline CDR1 is SEHNR and CDR2 FQNEAQ (reference sequence). CDR3 loop: CASSGLGPAGGQETQYF. CDR3 coding DNA: TGTGCCAGCAGCGGCCTCGGGCCTGCGGGAGGACAAGAGACCCAGTACTTC.

This clonotype was recorded many times. The chain carries TRBV5-1 and TRBJ2-2; 10 positions agree with TRBD2. Germline CDR1 reads SGHRS; CDR2 reads YFSETQ. Trimming removed 4 bases from V and 2 bases from J; junction bases left unmatched: 5. The CDR3 has 16 residues. CDR3 coding DNA: TGCGCCAGCAGCCGTACTAGCGGGGCTAACACCGGGGAGCTGTTTTTT. This sequence encodes CASSRTSGANTGELFF.

This clonotype was detected a few times. The rearrangement links TRBV20-1 to TRBJ2-5, with TRBD2 as a possible D gene (6 bases). The CDR3 has 15 residues. V was trimmed by 4 bases and J by 1 base, leaving 16 bases between them. Per the germline V gene, CDR1 is DFQATT and CDR2 is SNEGSKA (reference sequence). CDR3: CSAKPGTGGQETQYF. DNA for the CDR3: TGCAGTGCTAAACCCGGGACTGGGGGCCAAGAGACCCAGTACTTC.

This clonotype occurred many times. The CDR3 DNA sequence: TGTGCCAGCAGTGGAGCTAGCGGAGAAAATGAGCAGTTCTTC. It specifies CASSGASGENEQFF. This chain joins TRBV6-4 and TRBJ2-1; 7 bases align to TRBD2. This CDR3 region has 14 residues. V trimming: 4 bases; J trimming: 7 bases; junction bases outside the gene matches: 7. CDR1 and CDR2 (germline): MRHNA, SNTAGT.

This clonotype was seen at least ten times. The chain combines TRBV12-3 or TRBV12-4 with TRBJ1-5; D may be TRBD1 (6 bases). The CDR3 is made up of 16 amino acids. Trimming removed 7 bases at V and 0 bases at J, with 16 bases between. The CDR3 sequence: CASNIGGTLSNQPQHF. The CDR3 nucleotides are TGTGCCAGCAACATAGGGGGGACCCTTAGCAATCAGCCCCAGCATTTT.

This clonotype appeared a few times. The gene calls are TRBV6-1 and TRBJ1-4; D possibly corresponds to TRBD1 (6 bases). The germline gives CDR1 MNHNS, CDR2 SASEGT. This CDR3 comprises 16 residues. V lost 6 bases and J 0 bases, leaving 14 bases between the germline ends. The CDR3 bases are TGTGCCAGCAGCCGGAGCCACAGGGCAACTAATGAAAAACTGTTTTTT. This translates into CASSRSHRATNEKLFF.

The chain uses TRBV5-1 and TRBJ2-1, with TRBD2 matching over 10 bases. The CDR3 spans 16 residues. The V segment lost 0 bases and the J segment 8 bases; nucleotides outside the gene matches: 8. Germline V lookup: CDR1 SGHRS, CDR2 YFSETQ. The CDR3 protein is CASSLAESGRGYEQFF. The DNA of the CDR3 is TGCGCCAGCAGCTTGGCCGAGAGCGGGAGGGGGTATGAGCAGTTCTTC.

This clonotype has at least ten counts. The gene calls are TRBV20-1 and TRBJ2-1; possibly TRBD2 for D (5 bases). V was clipped by 6 bases and J by 7 bases, with 19 bases between them. This CDR3 region has 14 residues. Germline CDR1 and CDR2: DFQATT and SNEGSKA (reference sequence). CDR3 coding DNA: TGCAGTGCCCCCTCGCCTGGGTCGGGGAATGAGCAGTTCTTC. This gives the protein CSAPSPGSGNEQFF.

This clonotype was found a few times. The chain combines TRBV12-3 or TRBV12-4 with TRBJ1-2; possible D gene TRBD1, 6 bases. The CDR3 spans 15 residues. Trimming cost V 6 bases and J 1 base, with 15 bases left between them. Written as DNA, the CDR3 is TGTGCCAGCAGGAGACCAGGGGCCCTTAACTATGGCTACACCTTC. Its translation: CASRRPGALNYGYTF.

V and J are TRBV20-1 and TRBJ2-2; no reliable D call. The CDR3 sequence is 15 residues long. Germline assignment: CDR1 DFQATT and CDR2 SNEGSKA (reference sequence). V gave up 2 bases and J gave up 2 bases, with 12 bases separating them. The CDR3 region is CSARKRRDNTGELFF. CDR3 coding DNA: TGCAGTGCTAGAAAGAGACGAGACAACACCGGGGAGCTGTTTTTT.

This clonotype was seen at least ten times. The V gene is TRBV7-9, the J gene TRBJ1-5; unclear D gene. CDR3 size: 12 residues. Germline CDR1 is SEHNR and CDR2 is FQNEAQ (reference sequence). Trimming took 7 bases from V and 7 from J, leaving 11 bases between them. DNA of the CDR3: TGTGCCAGCAATAGTAACCAGCAGCCCCAGCATTTT. Translated: CASNSNQQPQHF.

This clonotype was seen more than once but under ten times. The J gene is TRBJ1-4, the V gene TRBV20-1; maybe TRBD1 (5 bases). Germline lookup yields CDR1 DFQATT and CDR2 SNEGSKA (reference sequence). There are 17 residues in the CDR3. V was shortened by 0 bases and J by 7 bases, with 21 bases between the two germline ends. The CDR3 sequence is CSARDLGAGPSREKLFF. DNA for the CDR3: TGCAGTGCTAGAGATCTAGGGGCAGGGCCCTCCCGTGAAAAACTGTTTTTT.

Only a few counts were recorded for this clonotype. This chain joins TRBV4-3 and TRBJ1-5; D is uncertain. In germline, CDR1 is LGHNA, CDR2 YSLEER. The CDR3 totals 15 residues. The V end lost 0 bases, the J end lost 3 bases, and 9 bases lay between the germline ends. The CDR3 DNA sequence: TGCGCCAGCAGCCAAGAATACAACCACAATCAGCCCCAGCATTTT. Translation: CASSQEYNHNQPQHF.

This clonotype was counted many times. The chain has TRBV6-5 and TRBJ2-2; D might be TRBD1 or TRBD2, each matching 5 bases. Trimming removed 6 bases from V and 6 bases from J, with 8 bases in between. Germline CDR1 and CDR2: MNHEY and SVGAGI. The CDR3 is 12 residues long. The CDR3 spells CASRGVPGELFF. The CDR3 coding sequence is TGTGCCAGCAGGGGGGTCCCCGGGGAGCTGTTTTTT.

This clonotype was recorded at least ten times. The chain recombines TRBV6-5 with TRBJ2-3, with D maybe TRBD2 (6 bases). The V end was cut by 3 bases, the J end by 3 bases, with 13 bases between. Germline V gene sequence: CDR1 MNHEY, CDR2 SVGAGI. There are 15 residues in the CDR3. The CDR3 sequence is CASSYPGGKTDTQYF. CDR3 nucleotides: TGTGCCAGCAGTTATCCGGGCGGGAAAACAGATACGCAGTATTTT.

Ten or more counts support this clonotype. One end of the junction does not line up with germline, which may come from a read error. The chain uses TRBV5-1 and TRBJ1-1; D call uncertain. CDR1 is SGHRS, CDR2 YFSETQ, per germline. CDR3 size: 12 residues. In nucleotides, the CDR3 is TGTGCCAGCAGTTTATCCAACACTGAAGCTTTCTTT. It translates to CASSLSNTEAFF.

In its sample, this clonotype was seen many times. The CDR3 DNA reads as TGTGCCAGCTTAGAAGGGGGAGGTCCTCCTTACGAGCAGTACTTC. Translating it yields CASLEGGGPPYEQYF. This rearrangement joins TRBV7-9 to TRBJ2-7; D assignment may be TRBD1 or TRBD2 (6 bases each). Looked up from germline, CDR1 is SEHNR and CDR2 is FQNEAQ (reference sequence). The ends were cut back, 8 bases at V and 4 bases at J, with 21 bases in the middle. This CDR3 comprises 15 residues.

This clonotype has more than one count but fewer than ten. The V call is TRBV7-9, the J call TRBJ1-5; no clear D gene. Trimming shortened V by 8 bases and J by 3 bases, and 14 bases separated the two germline ends. The V gene's germline CDR1 is SEHNR and CDR2 FQNEAQ (reference sequence). The CDR3 loop spans 14 amino acids. The CDR3 loop reads CASGEGNYNQPQHF. The CDR3 region has the DNA TGTGCCAGCGGCGAAGGAAACTACAATCAGCCCCAGCATTTT.

In its sample, this clonotype was seen many times. J is TRBJ2-7 and V is TRBV20-1; tentatively, D is TRBD1 or TRBD2 (5 bases each). Germline loops: CDR1 DFQATT, CDR2 SNEGSKA (reference sequence). Deletions cut 0 bases from V and 2 bases from J, with 11 bases between. CDR3 length equals 14 residues. CDR3 coding DNA: TGCAGTGCTAGAGACCGGGACGGGACCTACGAGCAGTACTTC. Its protein product is CSARDRDGTYEQYF.

This clonotype was seen only a few times. The chain uses TRBV20-1 and TRBJ2-1; 7 positions match TRBD2. The V gene end was trimmed by 5 bases and the J gene end by 5 bases; junction bases not matched to a gene: 9. From germline, CDR1 is DFQATT and CDR2 SNEGSKA (reference sequence). This CDR3 region has 14 residues. CDR3 DNA: TGCAGTGCTGGGCCCGAGGGAGGGCACAATGAGCAGTTCTTC. Amino acid sequence: CSAGPEGGHNEQFF.